The 29 T cell receptor beta chains in this list originate from one sample, sequenced in a study of read filtering for tumor transcriptome and immune sequencing. Molecular barcoded adaptors covering alpha/delta and beta/gamma chains were used on about 0.4 ug RNA. TCRdb reanalysed the reads using MiXCR and keeps one entry per CDR3 protein. The sample contains about 58,000 distinct CDR3 sequences, approximately 13% of which appear only once. Sequences were obtained from a population of CD138-negative cells sorted from bone marrow. All receptors derive from a donor over 35 with multiple myeloma.

This clonotype was seen repeatedly, ten times or more. This may stem from a read error, because a much larger clone lies one nucleotide away. V usage is TRBV7-9 and J usage is TRBJ2-1, with TRBD2 identical over 8 bases. CDR3 length equals 15 residues. Germline assignment: CDR1 SEHNR and CDR2 FQNEAQ (reference sequence). The CDR3 DNA reads as TGTGCCAGCAGCTTAGAGGCGGGGGGTAAGAATGGGCAGTTCTTC. Protein product: CASSLEAGGKNGQFF.

This clonotype was detected ten times or more. The chain links TRBV7-3 to TRBJ2-1; TRBD2 might be the D (5 bases). V lost 3 bases, J lost 7 bases, and 10 bases lay in between. The CDR3 is 13 residues long. CDR1 SGHTA and CDR2 FQGTGA come from the germline V gene. The CDR3 sequence is CASSLRASNEQFF. CDR3 nucleotides: TGTGCCAGCAGCTTGCGGGCTAGTAATGAGCAGTTCTTC. The full variable domain, in which reference TRBV7-3 and TRBJ2-1 provide the parts outside the CDR3, is GAGVSQTPSNKVTEKGKYVELRCDPISGHTALYWYRQSLGQGPEFLIYFQGTGAADDSGLPNDRFFAVRPEGSVSTLKIQRTERGDSAVYLCASSLRASNEQFFGPGTRLTVL.

This clonotype was picked up a small number of times. This sequence may be a read error, since a much larger clone differs from it by one base. The chain has TRBV7-9 and TRBJ2-6, with D perhaps given as TRBD1 or TRBD2 (5 bases each). The CDR3 is made up of 15 amino acids. Per the germline V gene, CDR1 is SEHNR and CDR2 is FQNEAQ (reference sequence). The CDR3 reads CASSFDGSGAKVLTF. CDR3 nucleotides: TGTGCCAGCAGCTTCGACGGCTCCGGGGCCAAAGTCCTGACTTTC.

Ten or more counts support this clonotype. This chain joins TRBV5-1 and TRBJ1-1; D is unresolved. The CDR3 length is 15 residues. Germline CDR1 SGHRS, CDR2 YFSETQ. The germline V and J ends were trimmed by 1 base and 1 base, with 11 bases remaining between them. The CDR3 DNA is TGCGCCAGCAGCTTGCGAGGGCTACAGAACACTGAAGCTTTCTTT. This codes for CASSLRGLQNTEAFF.

This clonotype has at least ten counts. J is TRBJ1-1 and V is TRBV12-3 or TRBV12-4, with a tentative D call TRBD1 (6 bases). V shed 7 bases and J shed 10 bases, with 19 bases lying between them. The CDR3 covers 13 residues. CDR3 DNA sequence: TGTGCCAGCATTGCCAACACCAGGGGCCCAGCTTTCTTT. Translated, it gives CASIANTRGPAFF.

In the case of this clonotype: This could be a read error, since a much larger clone is one nucleotide away. The gene calls are TRBV6-5 and TRBJ1-1; 9 bases line up with TRBD1. There are 16 residues in the CDR3. The junction had 11 bases not matched to a gene; V was cut back by 6 bases and J by 3 bases. Germline loops: CDR1 MNHEY, CDR2 SVGAGI. The chain's CDR3 is CASSPERTGVDTEAFF. The CDR3, as DNA: TGTGCCAGCAGCCCTGAAAGGACAGGGGTGGACACTGAAGCTTTCTTT.

This clonotype was detected many times. The rearrangement uses TRBV6-2 or TRBV6-3 and TRBJ2-7; TRBD1 might be the D (6 bases). Trimming left V 8 bases short and J 2 bases short, with 10 bases between. Germline V lookup: CDR1 MNHEY, CDR2 SVGEGT. This CDR3 region has 12 residues. Here the CDR3 DNA reads TGTGCCAGCTACAGGGTACCCTACGAGCAGTACTTC. It translates to CASYRVPYEQYF.

The chain has TRBV7-3 and TRBJ2-5; TRBD1 matches 7 bases. With V trimmed by 6 bases and J by 2 bases, 12 bases remained unmatched. The CDR3 is made up of 16 amino acids. Per germline, CDR1 SGHTA and CDR2 FQGTGA. Here the CDR3 reads CASSPQGGSGQETQYF. The DNA of the CDR3 is TGTGCCAGCAGTCCCCAAGGGGGCTCGGGGCAAGAGACCCAGTACTTC.

This clonotype was seen ten or more times. V gene TRBV6-2 or TRBV6-3 combines with J gene TRBJ1-5, with TRBD1 as a possible D gene (5 bases). Trimming removed 9 bases at V and 6 bases at J, with 18 bases between. CDR1 is MNHEY, CDR2 SVGEGT, per germline. The CDR3 runs 14 residues. The CDR3 spells CASRGGGAGQPQHF. In nucleotides, the CDR3 is TGTGCCAGTAGGGGTGGAGGGGCCGGTCAGCCCCAGCATTTT.

This clonotype occurred many times. The genes are TRBV7-9 and TRBJ1-2, with D unclear. Between the trimmed V and J ends, which lost 11 bases and 3 bases, there was a span of 13 bases. Germline V gene lookup returns CDR1 SEHNR and CDR2 FQNEAQ (reference sequence). There are 12 residues in the CDR3. CDR3 nucleotides: TGTGCCCCCGGCCAGGTTCACTATGGCTACACCTTC. Its translation is CAPGQVHYGYTF.

This clonotype was found a few times. This chain connects TRBV12-3 or TRBV12-4 to TRBJ2-5, with 9 positions matching TRBD2. With V trimmed by 6 bases and J by 4 bases, 9 bases remained unmatched. This CDR3 contains 15 residues. The CDR3 spells CASSRSGGGGETQYF. Here the CDR3 DNA reads TGTGCCAGCAGCCGTAGCGGGGGTGGAGGAGAGACCCAGTACTTC.

Ten or more counts support this clonotype. The CDR3 sequence is CASSLVQGAFF. In DNA, the CDR3 is TGTGCCAGCAGCTTGGTTCAGGGAGCTTTCTTT. The chain recombines TRBV5-5 with TRBJ1-1; possible D gene TRBD1, 5 bases. V was pared by 0 bases and J by 10 bases, with 7 bases between. Germline values: CDR1 SGHKS, CDR2 YYEKEE (reference sequence). The CDR3 runs 11 residues.

The chain combines TRBV19 with TRBJ1-5, with 8 bases aligning to TRBD1. With 6 bases clipped from V and 2 bases from J, the junction kept 6 bases outside the gene matches. Germline values: CDR1 LNHDA, CDR2 SQIVND (reference sequence). The CDR3 has 15 amino acids. The CDR3 bases are TGTGCCAGTAGAGGACAGGGAGAGGGCAATCAGCCCCAGCATTTT. As protein: CASRGQGEGNQPQHF.

Ten or more counts support this clonotype. The J gene is TRBJ2-3, the V gene TRBV6-5; 13 nucleotides align to TRBD2. J lost 4 bases, V lost 6 bases, and 4 bases had no gene match. The CDR3 loop spans 15 amino acids. Germline V gene lookup returns CDR1 MNHEY and CDR2 SVGAGI. The CDR3 DNA reads as TGTGCCAGCAGCCGGGGACTAGCGGGGTCAGATACGCAGTATTTT. Residues: CASSRGLAGSDTQYF.

There are many counts of this clonotype. The chain recombines TRBV7-8 with TRBJ2-1; D remains ambiguous. Between the trimmed V and J ends, which lost 5 bases and 1 base, there was a span of 6 bases. The length of the CDR3 is 13 residues. Germline V gene data show CDR1 as SGHVS and CDR2 as FQNEAQ. CDR3 loop: CASSPMSYNEQFF. Written as DNA, the CDR3 is TGTGCCAGCAGCCCGATGTCCTACAATGAGCAGTTCTTC.

This clonotype was seen ten or more times. This rearrangement joins TRBV10-3 to TRBJ1-5; no firm D call. The CDR3 sequence is 15 residues long. V dropped 6 bases and J dropped 1 base, with 13 bases sitting between them. CDR1 is ENHRY and CDR2 is SYGVKD in the germline V gene. CDR3 sequence reads: CAIRDPARSNQPQHF. For the CDR3, the DNA is TGTGCCATCAGGGACCCTGCGAGGAGCAATCAGCCCCAGCATTTT.

This clonotype was counted ten times or more. The chain is built from TRBV5-1 and TRBJ2-2; D is uncertain. Looked up from germline, CDR1 is SGHRS and CDR2 is YFSETQ. Trimming removed 4 bases at V and 4 bases at J, with 14 bases between. The CDR3 covers 15 residues. The DNA of the CDR3 is TGCGCCAGCAGCGGAACCCCAGTGACCACCGGGGAGCTGTTTTTT. Amino acid sequence: CASSGTPVTTGELFF.

This clonotype has a count of ten or more. The gene calls are TRBV9 and TRBJ2-1; 11 bases are a match to TRBD2. Germline V gene sequence: CDR1 SGDLS, CDR2 YYNGEE. The CDR3 runs to 16 residues. J lost 5 bases, V lost 2 bases, and 6 bases had no gene match. The CDR3 sequence is CASSVRSGGANNEQFF. CDR3 bases: TGTGCCAGCAGCGTCCGTAGCGGGGGGGCCAACAATGAGCAGTTCTTC.

This clonotype was seen at least ten times. The rearrangement links TRBV5-1 to TRBJ1-2; tentative D call: TRBD1 (6 bases). V gave up 1 base and J gave up 10 bases, with 14 bases separating them. The length of the CDR3 is 13 residues. Per the germline V gene, CDR1 is SGHRS and CDR2 is YFSETQ. This CDR3 reads CASSLNREQDYTF. In nucleotides, the CDR3 is TGCGCCAGCAGCTTGAACAGGGAGCAGGACTACACCTTC.

This clonotype was counted ten times or more. The chain links TRBV7-6 to TRBJ2-2; a possible D gene is TRBD1 (5 bases). The CDR3 extends over 15 amino acids. The germline CDR1 and CDR2 sequences are SGHVS and FNYEAQ. The V and J ends lost 2 bases and 0 bases respectively, with 7 bases between them. The CDR3 sequence is CASSLRTTNTGELFF. The CDR3 bases are TGTGCCAGCAGCTTAAGGACAACGAACACCGGGGAGCTGTTTTTT.

This clonotype was seen at least ten times. The gene calls are TRBV11-3 and TRBJ2-4; D gene uncertain. V was trimmed by 1 base and J by 8 bases, leaving 9 bases between them. Per germline, CDR1 SGHNT and CDR2 YENEEA. The CDR3 has 13 amino acids. DNA of the CDR3: TGTGCCAGCAGCTTAGGACCAGATTACATTCAGTACTTC. This codes for CASSLGPDYIQYF.

This clonotype appeared many times. The chain recombines TRBV6-2 or TRBV6-3 with TRBJ2-3, with TRBD1 as a possible D gene (5 bases). The CDR3 has 14 amino acids. Germline assignment: CDR1 MNHEY and CDR2 SVGEGT. Deletions cut 4 bases from V and 3 bases from J, with 11 bases between. The DNA for the CDR3 is TGTGCCAGCAGTTTCCTCCGACAGACAGATACGCAGTATTTT. Translation: CASSFLRQTDTQYF.

This clonotype was counted at least ten times. This rearrangement joins TRBV3-1 to TRBJ2-7; D not resolved. The CDR3 totals 15 residues. Trimming stripped 6 bases from V and 3 bases from J, with 18 bases between. Germline V gives CDR1 LGHDT, CDR2 YNNKEL (reference sequence). CDR3 sequence reads: CASRNNFGPNYEQYF. CDR3 bases: TGTGCCAGCAGAAACAATTTTGGACCAAACTACGAGCAGTACTTC.

This clonotype was counted at least ten times. This rearrangement joins TRBV7-9 to TRBJ2-3, with D tentatively TRBD2 (7 bases). V dropped 8 bases and J dropped 4 bases, with 16 bases sitting between them. Per germline, CDR1 SEHNR and CDR2 FQNEAQ (reference sequence). The CDR3 extends over 14 amino acids. The CDR3 loop reads CASRLGGGSDTQYF. DNA for the CDR3: TGTGCCAGCCGTCTGGGGGGGGGCTCAGATACGCAGTATTTT.

Details on this clonotype: This may be a read error: a much more frequent sequence differs by one nucleotide. The rearrangement uses TRBV7-9 and TRBJ1-6; D gene ambiguous. The ends were cut back, 1 base at V and 11 bases at J, with 15 bases in the middle. Germline V gene data show CDR1 as SEHNR and CDR2 as FQNEAQ (reference sequence). The CDR3 spans 15 residues. The CDR3 DNA follows: TGTGCCAGCAGCTTAGAGGGCGCTCGTTTTCCACCCCTCCACTTT. Its translation is CASSLEGARFPPLHF.

This clonotype was counted many times. The chain has TRBV11-1 and TRBJ1-2; TRBD1 agrees at 9 bases. The CDR3 contains 13 residues. Germline V gene data show CDR1 as SGHAT and CDR2 as FQDESV (reference sequence). J was trimmed by 4 bases and V by 6 bases; bases with no gene match: 3. The CDR3 here is CASRGTGLYGYTF. In nucleotides, the CDR3 is TGTGCCAGCAGAGGGACAGGGCTCTATGGCTACACCTTC. Based on the CDR3 plus reference TRBV11-1 and TRBJ1-2, the full variable domain is EAEVAQSPRYKITEKSQAVAFWCDPISGHATLYWYRQILGQGPELLVQFQDESVVDDSQLPKDRFSAERLKGVDSTLKIQPAELGDSAMYLCASRGTGLYGYTFGSGTRLTVV.

Comment on this clonotype: Possible read error: a much larger clone is one base away. This chain links TRBV6-6 with TRBJ2-2, with 12 bases that match TRBD1. CDR3 size: 18 residues. Germline CDR1 MNHNY, CDR2 SVGAGI (reference sequence). In DNA form, the CDR3 reads TGTGCCAGCAGTTACTCGAGCCAGGGACAGGGGGCCACCTGGGAGCTGTTTTTT. Translated: CASSYSSQGQGATWELFF.

This clonotype was seen repeatedly, ten times or more. The chain links TRBV20-1 to TRBJ2-7, with D tentatively TRBD1 (5 bases). There are 12 residues in the CDR3. Germline assignment: CDR1 DFQATT and CDR2 SNEGSKA (reference sequence). V lost 6 bases, J lost 2 bases, and 11 bases lay in between. The CDR3 spells CSAPTVTYEQYF. CDR3 nucleotide sequence: TGCAGTGCGCCGACAGTTACCTACGAGCAGTACTTC.

This clonotype was seen at least ten times. The chain carries TRBV2 and TRBJ1-5; TRBD1 might be the D (5 bases). This CDR3 is built from 13 residues. V was shortened by 7 bases and J by 6 bases, with 13 bases between the two germline ends. The germline CDR1 and CDR2 sequences are SNHLY and FYNNEI. Written as DNA, the CDR3 is TGTGCCAGCACCTGGACATCCCGTCAGCCCCAGCATTTT. Translation gives CASTWTSRQPQHF.